What follows are 9 T cell receptor beta chains derived from one specimen sequenced in a study of blood T cell repertoires in COVID-19. Clones were read by immunoSEQ multiplex PCR, and TCRdb kept only the in-frame ones, dropping some. The table lists fewer than 200,000 clones, just over 85% of them singletons. What was sequenced was PBMCs or T cells enriched from blood (not recorded which). The receptor source for this set is a woman under 30 who had recovered from COVID-19.

CDR3: CASSWLRGSGNTEAFF. In DNA form, the CDR3 reads TGTGCCAGCAGCTGGCTCAGGGGGTCAGGAAACACTGAAGCTTTCTTT. The V and J genes are TRBV5-4 and TRBJ1-1; 7 bases align to TRBD1. This CDR3 region has 16 residues. After removal of 3 bases from V and 2 bases from J, the junction contained 10 bases not matched to a gene. Germline values: CDR1 SGHNT, CDR2 YYREEE (reference sequence).

This chain links TRBV19 with TRBJ1-4, with 8 bases aligning to TRBD1. CDR1 LNHDA and CDR2 SQIVND come from the germline V gene (reference sequence). This CDR3 is 14 amino acids long. The J segment lost 5 bases and the V segment lost 5 bases, leaving 4 bases of the junction unmatched. CDR3 residues: CASSGRTGNEKLFF. DNA for the CDR3: TGTGCCAGTAGTGGACGGACAGGGAATGAAAAACTGTTTTTT.

The rearrangement uses TRBV6-1 and TRBJ1-5; TRBD1 matches 7 bases. This CDR3 region has 15 residues. The ends lost 1 base at V and 7 bases at J; junction bases unmatched: 7. In germline, CDR1 is MNHNS, CDR2 SASEGT. The CDR3 nucleotides are TGTGCCAGCAGTGAAGTCGACAGGGTAGTCCAGCCCCAGCATTTT. Its translation is CASSEVDRVVQPQHF.

CDR3: CASSLQNREGEKLFF. The CDR3 DNA reads TGTGCCAGCAGTTTACAAAACAGGGAGGGTGAAAAACTGTTTTTT. The V and J genes are TRBV28 and TRBJ1-4; tentative D call: TRBD1 (6 bases). This CDR3 comprises 15 residues. V was shortened by 2 bases and J by 7 bases, with 14 bases between the two germline ends. From germline, CDR1 is MDHEN and CDR2 SYDVKM.

With regard to this clone: This may be a read error, as it is one base from a much larger clone. The chain carries TRBV5-1 and TRBJ1-1; 9 bases fit TRBD1. With 3 bases clipped from V and 1 base from J, the junction kept 1 base outside the gene matches. The CDR3 consists of 14 residues. Germline CDR1 SGHRS, CDR2 YFSETQ. In DNA, the CDR3 is TGCGCCAGCAGCTCGGGACAGGGGAACACTGAAGCTTTCTTT. Translation: CASSSGQGNTEAFF.

The CDR3 region is CASSFTSGSNEQFF. The CDR3 coding sequence is TGCGCCAGCAGCTTTACTAGCGGGTCGAATGAGCAGTTCTTC. The genes are TRBV5-1 and TRBJ2-1; 9 bases line up with TRBD2. V lost 2 bases, J lost 7 bases, and 4 bases stayed unmatched. Germline-derived CDR1 and CDR2 are SGHRS and YFSETQ. The CDR3 consists of 14 residues.

The chain has TRBV2 and TRBJ1-5, with a tentative D call TRBD1 (6 bases). This CDR3 is 16 amino acids long. Germline-derived CDR1 and CDR2 are SNHLY and FYNNEI. Trimming took off 6 bases at V and 4 bases at J, with 19 bases between the two ends. The CDR3 DNA reads as TGTGCCAGCAGCCCAATCGCCGGACAGAAAAATCAGCCCCAGCATTTT. As protein: CASSPIAGQKNQPQHF.

This chain uses TRBV28 with TRBJ2-7, with TRBD1 as a possible D gene (5 bases). Germline V gene data show CDR1 as MDHEN and CDR2 as SYDVKM. V was pared by 2 bases and J by 4 bases, with 9 bases between. CDR3 length equals 13 residues. CDR3 protein: CASSLVRAYEQYF. CDR3 sequence (DNA): TGTGCCAGCAGTTTAGTCAGGGCGTACGAGCAGTACTTC. Full variable domain (missing parts from reference TRBV28 and TRBJ2-7): DVKVTQSSRYLVKRTGEKVFLECVQDMDHENMFWYRQDPGLGLRLIYFSYDVKMKEKGDIPEGYSVSREKKERFSLILESASTNQTSMYLCASSLVRAYEQYFGPGTRLTVT.

The J gene is TRBJ2-3, the V gene TRBV2; 7 nucleotides agree with TRBD2. V shed 6 bases and J 2 bases; nucleotides not matched to a gene: 8. This CDR3 is built from 15 residues. In germline, CDR1 is SNHLY, CDR2 FYNNEI. CDR3 sequence: CASSPEGTTTDTQYF. CDR3 in DNA: TGTGCCAGCAGCCCGGAGGGGACTACCACAGATACGCAGTATTTT.